These 27 T cell receptor beta chains originate from one sample sequenced in a study of cytomegalovirus exposure and HLA in healthy donors. 60 Vbeta and 13 Jbeta primers were used in PCR. Only in-frame clones appear in the TCRdb table, and some are missing; sequencing was by immunoSEQ multiplex PCR. Of 200,000 to 250,000 clones in the sample, over 75% were seen once. The sequenced sample consisted of PBMCs. These receptors were obtained from a human donor in good health.

The CDR3 reads CASSLSGSLRTQYF. DNA for the CDR3: TGTGCCAGCAGCTTAAGCGGGAGTCTTCGTACGCAGTATTTT. V and J are TRBV7-9 and TRBJ2-3, with TRBD2 matching over 8 bases. CDR1 is SEHNR, CDR2 FQNEAQ, per germline (reference sequence). After removal of 2 bases from V and 8 bases from J, the junction contained 6 bases not matched to a gene. The CDR3 extends over 14 amino acids.

V gene TRBV4-1 combines with J gene TRBJ1-5; TRBD1 matches 10 bases. The V gene end was trimmed by 0 bases and the J gene end by 5 bases; junction bases not matched to a gene: 10. The CDR3 totals 18 residues. The germline V gene encodes CDR1 MGHRA and CDR2 YSYEKL. DNA of the CDR3: TGCGCCAGCAGCCAAGATTCGGGGGACAGGGGTGGTTATCAGCCCCAGCATTTT. Translated: CASSQDSGDRGGYQPQHF.

J is TRBJ2-5 and V is TRBV6-6; possible D gene TRBD1, 5 bases. The CDR3 extends over 13 amino acids. The germline V gene has CDR1 MNHNY and CDR2 SVGAGI (reference sequence). The ends were cut back, 1 base at V and 5 bases at J, with 8 bases in the middle. The CDR3 bases are TGTGCCAGCAGTTACTACCAGGGTGAGACCCAGTACTTC. This encodes CASSYYQGETQYF.

V and J are TRBV5-4 and TRBJ1-3; D not resolved. From germline, CDR1 is SGHNT and CDR2 YYREEE (reference sequence). V was pared by 1 base and J by 0 bases, with 8 bases between. The CDR3 spans 15 residues. This CDR3 reads CASSLISSSGNTIYF. DNA of the CDR3: TGTGCCAGCAGCTTGATCTCCAGCTCTGGAAACACCATATATTTT.

The chain links TRBV7-6 to TRBJ2-3; 12 positions match TRBD2. The CDR3 runs 16 residues. V trimming: 6 bases; J trimming: 2 bases; junction bases outside the gene matches: 6. Looked up from germline, CDR1 is SGHVS and CDR2 is FNYEAQ. The CDR3 DNA follows: TGTGCCAGCAGAGACGGACTAGCGGGGAACACAGATACGCAGTATTTT. Translation: CASRDGLAGNTDTQYF.

The genes are TRBV6-8 and TRBJ2-7, with a possible D match to TRBD2 (6 bases). The V gene lost 5 bases and the J gene lost 7 bases, with 30 bases spanning the gap. Germline CDR1 and CDR2: MNHGY and SAAAGT. The CDR3 length is 18 residues. This CDR3 reads CASSPGARRRAALAEQYF. The CDR3 bases are TGTGCCAGCAGTCCTGGGGCCAGGAGGCGCGCGGCCCTAGCGGAGCAGTACTTC.

This clone appeared once. The chain joins TRBV2 to TRBJ2-5; D possibly corresponds to TRBD1 (5 bases). CDR1 and CDR2 (germline): SNHLY, FYNNEI. The ends were cut back, 5 bases at V and 4 bases at J, with 14 bases in the middle. There are 14 residues in the CDR3. The CDR3 region is CASSFQGLGETQYF. In DNA form, the CDR3 reads TGTGCCAGCAGTTTCCAGGGTCTGGGAGAGACCCAGTACTTC.

V usage is TRBV14 and J usage is TRBJ1-4; D unresolved. The CDR3 length is 14 residues. V was trimmed by 2 bases and J by 7 bases, leaving 11 bases between them. Per the germline V gene, CDR1 is SGHDN and CDR2 is FVKESK. The CDR3 reads CASSQPGIAEKLFF. In DNA form, the CDR3 reads TGTGCCAGCAGCCAACCGGGGATAGCTGAAAAACTGTTTTTT.

The V gene is TRBV7-9, the J gene TRBJ2-5; 7 bases align to TRBD1. V was clipped by 3 bases and J by 2 bases; unmatched bases: 3. This CDR3 is 14 amino acids long. CDR1 SEHNR and CDR2 FQNEAQ come from the germline V gene (reference sequence). The CDR3 loop reads CASSFGTAQETQYF. CDR3 nucleotides: TGTGCCAGCAGCTTCGGGACAGCTCAAGAGACCCAGTACTTC.

V is TRBV29-1 and J is TRBJ2-3, with D unclear. This CDR3 contains 12 residues. Germline loops: CDR1 SQVTM, CDR2 ANQGSEA. Trimming left V 6 bases short and J 1 base short, with 8 bases between. The CDR3, as DNA: TGCAGCGTAGCTTTTGGCACAGATACGCAGTATTTT. It is translated as CSVAFGTDTQYF.

This rearrangement joins TRBV15 to TRBJ1-5; the match to TRBD1 covers 9 bases. This CDR3 region has 20 residues. V gave up 1 base and J gave up 3 bases; unmatched junction bases: 16. Germline V gene data show CDR1 as LNHNV and CDR2 as YYDKDF (reference sequence). CDR3 bases: TGTGCCACCAGCAGAGTAGCGGTTAGGTACAGGGGGCAGGACAATCAGCCCCAGCATTTT. Translation gives CATSRVAVRYRGQDNQPQHF.

This clone was picked up one time. The chain joins TRBV27 to TRBJ1-5; D remains unclear. Per the germline V gene, CDR1 is MNHEY and CDR2 is SMNVEV (reference sequence). The CDR3 spans 13 residues. Trimming shortened V by 5 bases and J by 7 bases, and 12 bases separated the two germline ends. The CDR3 here is CASSERAEQPQHF. CDR3 DNA sequence: TGTGCCAGCAGTGAGAGGGCGGAGCAGCCCCAGCATTTT.

The J gene is TRBJ2-1, the V gene TRBV9; D unresolved. Trimming pared 3 bases from V and 8 bases from J, leaving 9 bases between. The CDR3 extends over 12 amino acids. CDR1 SGDLS and CDR2 YYNGEE come from the germline V gene. In DNA form, the CDR3 reads TGTGCCAGCAGCGATCTAGTCGATGAGCAGTTCTTC. It yields the protein CASSDLVDEQFF.

The rearrangement uses TRBV28 and TRBJ1-1, with D maybe TRBD1 (5 bases). The germline V gene has CDR1 MDHEN and CDR2 SYDVKM. This CDR3 has 17 amino acids. Trimming stripped 5 bases from V and 2 bases from J, with 21 bases between. CDR3 nucleotide sequence: TGTGCCAGCAGTCCCCCGGGGAGGGGCAGGACAAACACTGAAGCTTTCTTT. Its translation: CASSPPGRGRTNTEAFF.

CDR3 region: CASSLGSNTEAFF. CDR3 sequence (DNA): TGTGCCAGCAGCCTCGGTTCGAACACTGAAGCTTTCTTT. This sequence joins TRBV7-9 and TRBJ1-1; no definite D call. Trimming took 5 bases from V and 1 from J, leaving 8 bases between them. Germline CDR1 reads SEHNR; CDR2 reads FQNEAQ (reference sequence). The CDR3 is 13 amino acids.

This chain uses TRBV4-1 with TRBJ2-7; 7 nucleotides line up with TRBD1. The CDR3 spans 15 residues. J was trimmed by 0 bases and V by 2 bases; bases with no gene match: 4. Germline loops: CDR1 MGHRA, CDR2 YSYEKL. For the CDR3, the DNA is TGCGCCAGCAGCCAACCCCGGGACAGCTCCTACGAGCAGTACTTC. It encodes CASSQPRDSSYEQYF.

The V and J genes are TRBV21-1 and TRBJ2-5; TRBD1 is the table's D call, not checked against the DNA. TRBV21-1 is labeled a pseudogene. This CDR3 contains 12 residues. DNA of the CDR3: TGTGCCAGCCGGGACATCGGAGAGACCCAGTACTTC. This codes for CASRDIGETQYF.

This sequence joins TRBV28 and TRBJ1-5, with TRBD1 matching 7 bases. Germline values: CDR1 MDHEN, CDR2 SYDVKM. J gave up 4 bases and V 3 bases, and 12 bases lay outside the gene matches. The CDR3 length is 17 residues. The CDR3 region has the DNA TGTGCCAGCAGTTTCCTTTATCGACAGGGTGGGAATCAGCCCCAGCATTTT. It codes for CASSFLYRQGGNQPQHF.

The rearrangement links TRBV29-1 to TRBJ2-1; the match to TRBD2 covers 7 bases. In germline, CDR1 is SQVTM, CDR2 ANQGSEA. Unmatched junction bases numbered 12, after V lost 7 bases and J lost 9 bases. The CDR3 totals 13 residues. CDR3 bases: TGCAGCGCCGCGCCGGGACTATTGAGTGAGCAGTTCTTC. Its protein is CSAAPGLLSEQFF.

This chain links TRBV7-2 with TRBJ2-7; no clear D. The CDR3 is made up of 13 amino acids. Germline V gene lookup returns CDR1 SGHTA and CDR2 FQGNSA. V lost 3 bases to trimming and J lost 5 bases, with 11 bases between them. The CDR3 spells CASSLLIENEQYF. As DNA, the CDR3 is TGTGCCAGCAGCTTGCTAATCGAGAACGAGCAGTACTTC.

This clone was counted a few times. V is TRBV4-1 and J is TRBJ1-3; the D gene is possibly TRBD1 (6 bases). The CDR3 runs 18 residues. The germline V gene encodes CDR1 MGHRA and CDR2 YSYEKL. The V end was cut by 4 bases, the J end by 0 bases, with 19 bases between. DNA for the CDR3: TGCGCCAGCAGCCGGAAACCGGGACAATCAATCTCTGGAAACACCATATATTTT. It is translated as CASSRKPGQSISGNTIYF.

The chain couples TRBV4-3 to TRBJ2-3; D perhaps matches TRBD2 (5 bases). There are 18 residues in the CDR3. V lost 0 bases and J lost 5, with 21 bases in between. Germline CDR1 and CDR2: LGHNA and YSLEER. This CDR3 is CASSQDLPGRGLIDTQYF. The CDR3 nucleotides read TGCGCCAGCAGCCAAGATCTCCCTGGGAGAGGGCTTATAGATACGCAGTATTTT.

In the case of this clone: The same CDR3 arises from other DNA sequences in this sample as well. This rearrangement joins TRBV19 to TRBJ2-7; the match to TRBD1 covers 7 bases. Unmatched junction bases numbered 3, after V lost 1 base and J lost 3 bases. The CDR3 covers 14 residues. From germline, CDR1 is LNHDA and CDR2 SQIVND (reference sequence). CDR3 sequence reads: CASSIGTGGYEQYF. CDR3 nucleotides: TGTGCCAGTAGTATAGGGACAGGAGGCTACGAGCAGTACTTC.

V is TRBV5-1 and J is TRBJ2-3; 9 bases match TRBD2. Unmatched junction bases numbered 8, after V lost 0 bases and J lost 9 bases. This CDR3 has 15 residues. The germline V gene has CDR1 SGHRS and CDR2 YFSETQ. The chain's CDR3 is CASSLGSAGGETQYF. In nucleotides, the CDR3 is TGCGCCAGCAGCTTGGGCTCAGCGGGAGGCGAAACGCAGTATTTT.

This clone was detected a few times. The chain couples TRBV9 to TRBJ2-7; 7 nucleotides align to TRBD1. This CDR3 has 15 residues. CDR1 is SGDLS and CDR2 is YYNGEE in the germline V gene. Losses at the gene ends were 3 bases for V and 9 bases for J; bases not matched to a gene: 15. In DNA form, the CDR3 reads TGTGCCAGCAGCGCCTCCGGGACAGATACAGAAGGGCAGTACTTC. This codes for CASSASGTDTEGQYF.

The CDR3 sequence is CASSASSGRPGANVLTF. The CDR3 DNA is TGTGCCAGCAGTGCCTCTAGCGGGAGGCCCGGGGCCAACGTCCTGACTTTC. The rearrangement uses TRBV9 and TRBJ2-6, with 11 bases matching TRBD2. From germline, CDR1 is SGDLS and CDR2 YYNGEE. The CDR3 runs 17 residues. The V gene end was trimmed by 5 bases and the J gene end by 4 bases; junction bases not matched to a gene: 8. The full variable domain, with the rest looked up from reference TRBV9 and TRBJ2-6, is DSGVTQTPKHLITATGQRVTLRCSPRSGDLSVYWYQQSLDQGLQFLIQYYNGEERAKGNILERFSAQQFPDLHSELNLSSLELGDSALYFCASSASSGRPGANVLTFGAGSRLTVL.

This chain joins TRBV29-1 and TRBJ1-2, with 9 bases aligning to TRBD1. J was trimmed by 8 bases and V by 4 bases; bases with no gene match: 5. Germline CDR1 and CDR2: SQVTM and ANQGSEA. This CDR3 comprises 12 residues. The CDR3 nucleotides read TGCAGCGTTGGACAGGGGGAGGGGGGCTACACCTTC. Translation gives CSVGQGEGGYTF. The full variable domain, completed using reference TRBV29-1 and TRBJ1-2, is SAVISQKPSRDICQRGTSLTIQCQVDSQVTMMFWYRQQPGQSLTLIATANQGSEATYESGFVIDKFPISRPNLTFSTLTVSNMSPEDSSIYLCSVGQGEGGYTFGSGTRLTVV.